This entry lists 30 T cell receptor beta chains sequenced from one sample in a study of cytomegalovirus exposure and HLA in healthy donors. A multiplex PCR was run with 60 Vbeta primers and 13 Jbeta primers. Profiled with immunoSEQ multiplex PCR; TCRdb holds only in-frame clones, not every one. Of 90,000 to 120,000 clones listed, about 80% are singletons. The material sequenced was PBMCs. These receptors were taken from a man aged 25 to 45 in good health and CMV-seronegative.

The chain links TRBV7-2 to TRBJ2-3, with a tentative D call TRBD2 (5 bases). Germline loops: CDR1 SGHTA, CDR2 FQGNSA. Trimming left V 4 bases short and J 0 bases short, with 17 bases between. The CDR3 length is 17 residues. CDR3 in DNA: TGTGCCAGCAGCTCGCCGTGGGCGGGCCCGAGCACAGATACGCAGTATTTT. It codes for CASSSPWAGPSTDTQYF.

This clone was seen a single time. V is TRBV5-1 and J is TRBJ1-1; D uncertain. Germline CDR1 SGHRS, CDR2 YFSETQ. The germline V and J ends were trimmed by 0 bases and 1 base, with 7 bases remaining between them. This CDR3 is built from 14 residues. In DNA form, the CDR3 reads TGCGCCAGCAGCTTGGCACAGACGAACACTGAAGCTTTCTTT. Translation: CASSLAQTNTEAFF. Using reference TRBV5-1 and TRBJ1-1 for the parts outside the CDR3, the full variable domain is KAGVTQTPRYLIKTRGQQVTLSCSPISGHRSVSWYQQTPGQGLQFLFEYFSETQRNKGNFPGRFSGRQFSNSRSEMNVSTLELGDSALYLCASSLAQTNTEAFFGQGTRLTVV.

In nucleotides, the CDR3 is TGTGCCAGTAGTATGGGAGGGGGCCAAGAGACCCAGTACTTC. Its protein product is CASSMGGGQETQYF. This chain joins TRBV19 and TRBJ2-5, with D maybe TRBD2 (7 bases). CDR3 length equals 14 residues. Per the germline V gene, CDR1 is LNHDA and CDR2 is SQIVND (reference sequence). Deletions cut 3 bases from V and 1 base from J, with 9 bases between.

This clone was observed a few times. Germline and junction disagree at one end, which may indicate a read error. The chain recombines TRBV5-1 with TRBJ2-3; possible D gene TRBD2, 7 bases. Germline V CDR1 and CDR2: SGHRS, YFSETQ. There are 15 residues in the CDR3. The CDR3 spells CASSLEGGSTDTQYF. Written as DNA, the CDR3 is TGCGCCAGCAGTTTGGAGGGGGGGAGCACAGATACGCAGTATTTT.

The chain is built from TRBV29-1 and TRBJ2-2, with D uncertain. Trimming removed 7 bases from V and 6 bases from J, with 15 bases in between. Germline V gene lookup returns CDR1 SQVTM and CDR2 ANQGSEA. The CDR3 totals 13 residues. The CDR3 sequence is CSARVDLPGELFF. The CDR3 DNA is TGCAGCGCCCGGGTCGATTTACCCGGGGAGCTGTTTTTT.

As for this clone: The germline gene is not matched at one end of the junction; a read error may be the cause. The rearrangement joins TRBV5-6 to TRBJ2-2; 8 nucleotides align to TRBD1. The CDR3 is 15 residues long. From germline, CDR1 is SGHDT and CDR2 YYEEEE. The CDR3 DNA follows: TGTGCCAGCAGGTTGGGGACAGGAAGGACCGGGGAGCTGTTTTTT. Amino acids: CASRLGTGRTGELFF. The full variable domain, completed using reference TRBV5-6 and TRBJ2-2, is DAGVTQSPTHLIKTRGQQVTLRCSPKSGHDTVSWYQQALGQGPQFIFQYYEEEERQRGNFPDRFSGHQFPNYSSELNVNALLLGDSALYLCASRLGTGRTGELFFGEGSRLTVL.

The chain joins TRBV6-1 to TRBJ2-1; TRBD1 might be the D (5 bases). The CDR3 runs to 14 residues. Germline CDR1 reads MNHNS; CDR2 reads SASEGT. V shed 1 base and J shed 5 bases, with 9 bases lying between them. The CDR3 loop reads CASSEGRRDNEQFF. CDR3 sequence (DNA): TGTGCCAGCAGTGAAGGACGCAGGGACAATGAGCAGTTCTTC.

In its sample, this clone was seen a few times. This chain links TRBV5-6 with TRBJ2-5, with a possible D match to TRBD1 (8 bases). The V end was cut by 3 bases, the J end by 1 base, with 16 bases between. The CDR3 totals 16 residues. The germline CDR1 and CDR2 sequences are SGHDT and YYEEEE. CDR3 sequence (DNA): TGTGCCAGCAGCTCCGACAGGGGAGGGCTCCAAGAGACCCAGTACTTC. Its translation is CASSSDRGGLQETQYF.

V is TRBV7-9 and J is TRBJ1-1; possibly TRBD1 for D (6 bases). This CDR3 region has 15 residues. Germline CDR1 and CDR2: SEHNR and FQNEAQ (reference sequence). The V end lost 0 bases, the J end lost 1 base, and 9 bases lay between the germline ends. DNA of the CDR3: TGTGCCAGCAGCTTAGCCGGGACAAAGAACACTGAAGCTTTCTTT. It specifies CASSLAGTKNTEAFF.

In regard to this clone: One end of the junction is discordant with germline, which a read error may explain. The chain has TRBV5-8 and TRBJ2-3; TRBD2 matches 8 bases. The CDR3 loop spans 15 amino acids. The V gene's germline CDR1 is SGHTS and CDR2 YDEGEE. CDR3 in amino acids: CAGSAGLAAKDTQYF. The CDR3 DNA is TGTGCCGGCAGCGCCGGACTAGCAGCAAAAGATACGCAGTATTTT.

CDR3 sequence reads: CASSREAGTYLGQKDIQYF. CDR3 DNA sequence: TGTGCCAGCAGCAGGGAGGCGGGGACCTATTTGGGGCAAAAGGACATTCAGTACTTC. This chain links TRBV7-9 with TRBJ2-4; perhaps TRBD2 as D (6 bases). V was pared by 5 bases and J by 8 bases, with 31 bases between. The CDR3 spans 19 residues. CDR1 is SEHNR, CDR2 FQNEAQ, per germline (reference sequence).

This clone has just one count. The chain links TRBV28 to TRBJ2-7; weak D call: TRBD2 (5 bases). Germline loops: CDR1 MDHEN, CDR2 SYDVKM. The V gene lost 7 bases and the J gene lost 3 bases, with 22 bases spanning the gap. CDR3 length: 16 residues. Written as DNA, the CDR3 is TGTGCCAGCAAGGGCGGGTCCACCTTTCTCGACTACGAGCAGTACTTC. It specifies CASKGGSTFLDYEQYF.

The chain links TRBV5-4 to TRBJ2-3; a weak D match, TRBD2 (5 bases). CDR1 is SGHNT, CDR2 YYREEE, per germline (reference sequence). Between the trimmed V and J ends, which lost 0 bases and 0 bases, there was a span of 17 bases. The CDR3 covers 18 residues. CDR3 sequence reads: CASSLDSGAISSTDTQYF. The DNA of the CDR3 is TGTGCCAGCAGCTTGGACAGCGGCGCGATCTCTAGCACAGATACGCAGTATTTT.

The chain is built from TRBV15 and TRBJ2-3; a possible D gene is TRBD2 (5 bases). The V gene lost 3 bases and the J gene lost 2 bases, with 9 bases spanning the gap. Germline loops: CDR1 LNHNV, CDR2 YYDKDF (reference sequence). The CDR3 loop spans 14 amino acids. The CDR3 spells CATSSQRTTDTQYF. The CDR3 nucleotides read TGTGCCACCAGCAGCCAGCGGACCACAGATACGCAGTATTTT.

This clone was counted only a few times. The chain joins TRBV28 to TRBJ2-1; D unresolved. This CDR3 has 11 residues. The V gene's germline CDR1 is MDHEN and CDR2 SYDVKM. V lost 8 bases and J 10 bases, leaving 12 bases between the germline ends. Written as DNA, the CDR3 is TGTGCCAGCCGGTATGGCAGGGAGCAGTTCTTC. It encodes CASRYGREQFF.

This clone turned up a few times. The chain is built from TRBV14 and TRBJ2-3; D is perhaps TRBD1 (6 bases). The CDR3 runs 15 residues. Germline V gene sequence: CDR1 SGHDN, CDR2 FVKESK. The V gene lost 1 base and the J gene lost 4 bases, with 12 bases spanning the gap. CDR3 region: CASSQAQGRSDTQYF. CDR3 coding DNA: TGTGCCAGCAGCCAAGCTCAGGGGCGCTCAGATACGCAGTATTTT.

The V and J genes are TRBV18 and TRBJ2-1; D is possibly TRBD1 (5 bases). This CDR3 contains 15 residues. V lost 6 bases to trimming and J lost 5 bases, with 17 bases between them. CDR1 and CDR2 (germline): KGHSH, LQKENI. This CDR3 is CASSPALHRNNEQFF. The CDR3 nucleotides are TGTGCCAGCTCCCCCGCCTTACACAGGAACAATGAGCAGTTCTTC.

The table lists this clone with a count of one. The rearrangement links TRBV29-1 to TRBJ1-1; the D gene is possibly TRBD1 (6 bases). Germline V lookup: CDR1 SQVTM, CDR2 ANQGSEA. Trimming took off 7 bases at V and 5 bases at J, with 14 bases between the two ends. CDR3 length: 12 amino acids. CDR3 sequence (DNA): TGCAGCGCTAAAACAGGGTGGACTGAAGCTTTCTTT. Its protein product is CSAKTGWTEAFF.

This clone was counted once. This chain uses TRBV11-1 with TRBJ2-3; TRBD1 matches at 8 bases. CDR1 is SGHAT and CDR2 is FQDESV in the germline V gene (reference sequence). V dropped 5 bases and J dropped 4; count of bases not matched to a gene: 11. The CDR3 totals 16 residues. As DNA, the CDR3 is TGTGCCAGCAGCCAGGGACAGGATTTCTTCGCAGATACGCAGTATTTT. It translates to CASSQGQDFFADTQYF.

The chain carries TRBV19 and TRBJ1-1; 7 bases are a match to TRBD1. The V gene end was trimmed by 6 bases and the J gene end by 8 bases; junction bases not matched to a gene: 3. Germline CDR1 is LNHDA and CDR2 is SQIVND (reference sequence). The CDR3 length is 11 residues. The CDR3 sequence: CASRVTGEAFF. The DNA for the CDR3 is TGTGCCAGTAGGGTGACAGGGGAAGCTTTCTTT.

The gene calls are TRBV29-1 and TRBJ1-1, with D uncertain. This CDR3 is built from 11 residues. Germline assignment: CDR1 SQVTM and CDR2 ANQGSEA. V lost 2 bases and J lost 7, with 8 bases in between. CDR3 protein: CSVEQTSEAFF. In nucleotides, the CDR3 is TGCAGCGTTGAACAGACTAGTGAAGCTTTCTTT.

The rearrangement joins TRBV11-2 to TRBJ2-5, with TRBD1 matching over 8 bases. Trimming at V came to 2 bases and at J to 1 base, leaving 9 bases not matched to a gene. The CDR3 loop spans 17 amino acids. Germline loops: CDR1 SGHAT, CDR2 FQNNGV. The CDR3 is CASSLIGQGSPQETQYF. CDR3 in DNA: TGTGCCAGCAGCTTAATTGGACAGGGATCTCCCCAAGAGACCCAGTACTTC.

The chain joins TRBV18 to TRBJ1-3; possibly TRBD1 for D (6 bases). This CDR3 is built from 15 residues. Germline CDR1 is KGHSH and CDR2 is LQKENI. Trimming removed 3 bases from V and 5 bases from J, with 14 bases in between. This CDR3 reads CASSPTGTPRNTIYF. The CDR3, as DNA: TGTGCCAGCTCACCGACCGGGACACCGAGAAACACCATATATTTT.

The chain joins TRBV9 to TRBJ2-1, with TRBD2 identical over 11 bases. Germline V gives CDR1 SGDLS, CDR2 YYNGEE. V shed 4 bases and J 9 bases; nucleotides not matched to a gene: 9. This CDR3 has 15 residues. The CDR3 is CASSSELAGASEQFF. CDR3 bases: TGTGCCAGCAGCTCCGAACTAGCGGGAGCTAGTGAGCAGTTCTTC.

This clone was detected a few times. This rearrangement joins TRBV6-5 to TRBJ1-6, with a possible D match to TRBD1 (5 bases). The CDR3 is 15 residues long. Looked up from germline, CDR1 is MNHEY and CDR2 is SVGAGI. Trimming took off 4 bases at V and 6 bases at J, with 13 bases between the two ends. CDR3 sequence reads: CASSSSGGINSPLHF. The CDR3, as DNA: TGTGCCAGCAGTTCCTCCGGGGGGATTAATTCACCCCTCCACTTT.

The V and J genes are TRBV29-1 and TRBJ2-7; no reliable D call. The V end lost 7 bases, the J end lost 1 base, and 8 bases lay between the germline ends. CDR1 SQVTM and CDR2 ANQGSEA come from the germline V gene. The CDR3 is 11 amino acids. The CDR3: CSAKTSYEQYF. In DNA form, the CDR3 reads TGCAGCGCGAAGACATCCTACGAGCAGTACTTC.

The chain employs TRBV29-1 and TRBJ2-7, with D perhaps TRBD1 (6 bases). The CDR3 extends over 11 amino acids. Germline values: CDR1 SQVTM, CDR2 ANQGSEA. V shed 4 bases and J shed 3 bases, with 7 bases lying between them. For the CDR3, the DNA is TGCAGCGTTGGGACAGACTACGAGCAGTACTTC. Translated: CSVGTDYEQYF.

The chain recombines TRBV7-8 with TRBJ2-7; 10 bases match TRBD2. There are 17 residues in the CDR3. The germline CDR1 and CDR2 sequences are SGHVS and FQNEAQ. The V segment lost 3 bases and the J segment 2 bases; nucleotides outside the gene matches: 10. The CDR3: CASSFSPRTSGTYEQYF. CDR3 nucleotides: TGTGCCAGCAGCTTCTCCCCCCGGACTAGCGGCACCTACGAGCAGTACTTC.

About this clone: In the same sample, other DNA sequences code for this CDR3. The chain employs TRBV15 and TRBJ2-1; 11 bases line up with TRBD2. CDR3 length: 15 residues. Germline assignment: CDR1 LNHNV and CDR2 YYDKDF (reference sequence). With 5 bases clipped from V and 4 bases from J, the junction kept 4 bases outside the gene matches. CDR3 sequence reads: CATSPGTSGYNEQFF. CDR3 coding DNA: TGTGCCACCAGCCCCGGGACTAGCGGTTACAATGAGCAGTTCTTC.

V is TRBV4-2 and J is TRBJ2-7, with a possible D match to TRBD2 (6 bases). The CDR3 sequence is 15 residues long. CDR1 is LGHNA and CDR2 is YNFKEQ in the germline V gene. Trimming removed 0 bases from V and 3 bases from J, with 12 bases in between. CDR3 nucleotides: TGTGCCAGCAGCCAAGATACGGGGACTTTCTACGAGCAGTACTTC. Protein: CASSQDTGTFYEQYF.